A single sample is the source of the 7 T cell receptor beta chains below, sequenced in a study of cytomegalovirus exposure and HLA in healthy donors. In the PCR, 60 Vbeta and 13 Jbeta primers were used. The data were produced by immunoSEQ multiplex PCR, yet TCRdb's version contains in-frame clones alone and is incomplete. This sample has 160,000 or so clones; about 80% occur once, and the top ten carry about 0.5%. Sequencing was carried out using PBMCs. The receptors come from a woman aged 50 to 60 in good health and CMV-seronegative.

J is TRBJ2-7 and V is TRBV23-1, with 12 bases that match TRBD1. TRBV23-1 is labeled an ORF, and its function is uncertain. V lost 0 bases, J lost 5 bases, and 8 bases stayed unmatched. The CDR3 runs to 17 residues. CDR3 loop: CASSQSRGTGGAHEQYF. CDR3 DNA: TGCGCCAGCAGTCAATCAAGGGGGACAGGGGGCGCCCACGAGCAGTACTTC.

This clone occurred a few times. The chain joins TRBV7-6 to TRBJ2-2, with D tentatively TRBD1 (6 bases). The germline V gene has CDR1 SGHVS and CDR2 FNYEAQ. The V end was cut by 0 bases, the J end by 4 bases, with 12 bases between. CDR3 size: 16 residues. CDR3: CASSLASPRGTGELFF. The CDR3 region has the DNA TGTGCCAGCAGCTTAGCCTCCCCCAGGGGCACCGGGGAGCTGTTTTTT. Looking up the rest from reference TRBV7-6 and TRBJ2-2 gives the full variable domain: GAGVSQSPRYKVTKRGQDVALRCDPISGHVSLYWYRQALGQGPEFLTYFNYEAQQDKSGLPNDRFSAERPEGSISTLTIQRTEQRDSAMYRCASSLASPRGTGELFFGEGSRLTVL.

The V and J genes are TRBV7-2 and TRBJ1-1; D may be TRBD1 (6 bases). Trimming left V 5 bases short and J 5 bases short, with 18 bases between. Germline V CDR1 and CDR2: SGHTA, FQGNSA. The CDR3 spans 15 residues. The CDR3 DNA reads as TGTGCCAGCAGCCCAAGGGGGGGGCTTCGAACTGAAGCTTTCTTT. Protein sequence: CASSPRGGLRTEAFF.

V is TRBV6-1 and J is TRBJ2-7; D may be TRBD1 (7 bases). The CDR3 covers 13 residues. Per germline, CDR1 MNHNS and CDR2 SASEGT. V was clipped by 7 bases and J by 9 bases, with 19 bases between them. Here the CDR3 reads CASMTGQGLGQYF. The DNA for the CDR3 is TGTGCCAGCATGACAGGGCAGGGACTTGGGCAGTACTTC.

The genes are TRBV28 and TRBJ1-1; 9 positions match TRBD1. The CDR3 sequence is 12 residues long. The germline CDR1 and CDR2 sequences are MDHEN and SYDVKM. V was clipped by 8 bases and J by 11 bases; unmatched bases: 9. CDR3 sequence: CASHPRGQGAFF. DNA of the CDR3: TGTGCCAGCCACCCGCGTGGACAGGGGGCTTTCTTT. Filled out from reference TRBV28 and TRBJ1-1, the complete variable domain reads DVKVTQSSRYLVKRTGEKVFLECVQDMDHENMFWYRQDPGLGLRLIYFSYDVKMKEKGDIPEGYSVSREKKERFSLILESASTNQTSMYLCASHPRGQGAFFGQGTRLTVV.

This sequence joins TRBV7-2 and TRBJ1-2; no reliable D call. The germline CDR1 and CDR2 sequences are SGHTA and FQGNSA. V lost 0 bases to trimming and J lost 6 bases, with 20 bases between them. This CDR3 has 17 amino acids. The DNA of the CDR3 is TGTGCCAGCAGCTTAGCGCTGAGGTACGGGGATGGGGATGGCTACACCTTC. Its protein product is CASSLALRYGDGDGYTF.

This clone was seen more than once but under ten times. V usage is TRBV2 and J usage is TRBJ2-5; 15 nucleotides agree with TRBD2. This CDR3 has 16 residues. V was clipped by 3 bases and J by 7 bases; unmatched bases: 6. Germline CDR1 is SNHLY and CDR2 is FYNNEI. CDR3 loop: CASSETPGLAGGTQYF. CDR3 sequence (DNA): TGTGCCAGCAGTGAGACGCCGGGACTAGCGGGGGGGACCCAGTACTTC.